The 25 T cell receptor beta chains in this list originate from one sample, sequenced in a study of PD-1 blockade in classical Hodgkin lymphoma. Produced via immunoSEQ multiplex PCR; TCRdb's table is partial and in-frame only. The sample includes approximately 15,000 clones, roughly 87% seen only once; the top ten take almost 4%. The time point denotes: newly diagnosed, previously untreated cHL patient sample. Sequenced sample: peripheral blood mononuclear cells (PBMCs). Every receptor here comes from a human donor with classical Hodgkin lymphoma.

The gene calls are TRBV11-3 and TRBJ2-1; TRBD1 matches at 8 bases. V trimming: 4 bases; J trimming: 4 bases; junction bases outside the gene matches: 9. CDR3 size: 16 residues. Germline V lookup: CDR1 SGHNT, CDR2 YENEEA. The CDR3 loop is CASSSSTGGPYNEQFF. Here the CDR3 DNA reads TGTGCCAGCAGCTCTTCCACAGGGGGGCCTTACAATGAGCAGTTCTTC. Variable domain in full (rest from reference TRBV11-3 and TRBJ2-1): EAGVVQSPRYKIIEKKQPVAFWCNPISGHNTLYWYLQNLGQGPELLIRYENEEAVDDSQLPKDRFSAERLKGVDSTLKIQPAELGDSAVYLCASSSSTGGPYNEQFFGPGTRLTVL.

V usage is TRBV4-1 and J usage is TRBJ2-7; the D gene is possibly TRBD1 (7 bases). Germline-derived CDR1 and CDR2 are MGHRA and YSYEKL. V shed 0 bases and J shed 5 bases, with 23 bases lying between them. CDR3 length equals 18 residues. The CDR3 loop reads CASSQELRRQGASDEQYF. In nucleotides, the CDR3 is TGCGCCAGCAGCCAAGAGCTGCGTAGACAGGGAGCTAGCGACGAGCAGTACTTC.

The chain joins TRBV11-2 to TRBJ1-2; tentatively, D is TRBD1 (6 bases). Trimming cost V 5 bases and J 8 bases, with 21 bases left between them. The CDR3 length is 15 residues. The germline gives CDR1 SGHAT, CDR2 FQNNGV. The CDR3 DNA reads TGTGCCAGCAGCATCCGAACTCCAGGGGAAGGAGGCTACACCTTC. This translates into CASSIRTPGEGGYTF.

The gene calls are TRBV7-9 and TRBJ1-1; no clear D. CDR1 and CDR2 from the germline V gene are SEHNR and FQNEAQ (reference sequence). The CDR3 is 13 residues long. With 2 bases removed from V and 5 bases from J, the gap between germline ends came to 9 bases. The CDR3 DNA is TGTGCCAGCAGCTTACTGAGCGGTACTGAAGCTTTCTTT. Translated: CASSLLSGTEAFF.

The chain employs TRBV7-2 and TRBJ2-7; D is possibly TRBD2 (6 bases). Germline V gene lookup returns CDR1 SGHTA and CDR2 FQGNSA. The CDR3 loop spans 16 amino acids. V was pared by 5 bases and J by 6 bases, with 23 bases between. CDR3 DNA: TGTGCCAGCAGCCAAATTCACGGGACTCCTACAAGCGAGCAGTACTTC. It translates to CASSQIHGTPTSEQYF.

V usage is TRBV28 and J usage is TRBJ1-3; D is unresolved. The CDR3 has 13 amino acids. Trimming stripped 5 bases from V and 2 bases from J, with 7 bases between. Germline lookup yields CDR1 MDHEN and CDR2 SYDVKM. The CDR3 reads CASSPGPGNTIYF. The CDR3 DNA is TGTGCCAGCAGTCCGGGCCCTGGAAACACCATATATTTT. Supplemented by reference TRBV28 and TRBJ1-3, the full variable domain reads DVKVTQSSRYLVKRTGEKVFLECVQDMDHENMFWYRQDPGLGLRLIYFSYDVKMKEKGDIPEGYSVSREKKERFSLILESASTNQTSMYLCASSPGPGNTIYFGEGSWLTVV.

CDR3 residues: CASSQSHGQGADTQYF. The CDR3 DNA sequence: TGCGCCAGCAGCCAAAGCCATGGGCAGGGAGCAGATACGCAGTATTTT. This chain links TRBV4-3 with TRBJ2-3, with D perhaps assigned TRBD1 or TRBD2 (5 bases each). V shed 2 bases and J shed 4 bases, with 16 bases lying between them. This CDR3 has 16 amino acids. Germline V gene sequence: CDR1 LGHNA, CDR2 YSLEER.

The J gene is TRBJ1-5, the V gene TRBV19; D ambiguous. The germline V and J ends were trimmed by 6 bases and 0 bases, with 12 bases remaining between them. CDR3 length equals 15 residues. The V gene's germline CDR1 is LNHDA and CDR2 SQIVND (reference sequence). CDR3 bases: TGTGCCAGTAGAGCCGACGGATATAGCAATCAGCCCCAGCATTTT. Its protein product is CASRADGYSNQPQHF.

V gene TRBV2 combines with J gene TRBJ1-1; the D gene is possibly TRBD1 (5 bases). The germline gives CDR1 SNHLY, CDR2 FYNNEI. The V end was cut by 6 bases, the J end by 6 bases, with 14 bases between. The CDR3 totals 13 residues. Here the CDR3 DNA reads TGTGCCAGCAGGAGGGGAGGGACTGCTGAAGCTTTCTTT. Its translation: CASRRGGTAEAFF.

This rearrangement joins TRBV7-2 to TRBJ2-1, with D unresolved. The CDR3 runs to 15 residues. Per germline, CDR1 SGHTA and CDR2 FQGNSA. V was trimmed by 0 bases and J by 2 bases, leaving 8 bases between them. As DNA, the CDR3 is TGTGCCAGCAGCTTAGCGGCCAGCCCCTACAATGAGCAGTTCTTC. Translated: CASSLAASPYNEQFF.

CDR3 residues: CASSLDQRVGGYTF. CDR3 DNA: TGTGCCAGCAGCTTAGATCAACGGGTGGGGGGCTACACCTTC. The J gene is TRBJ1-2, the V gene TRBV11-2; D is undetermined. CDR3 length: 14 residues. Trimming shortened V by 0 bases and J by 8 bases, and 13 bases separated the two germline ends. Germline CDR1 and CDR2: SGHAT and FQNNGV.

As for this clone: The junction shows a germline mismatch at one end, possibly a read error. The chain uses TRBV4-3 and TRBJ1-1; D is unclear. In germline, CDR1 is LGHNA, CDR2 YSLEER. This CDR3 is 14 amino acids long. CDR3: CASTQEVSNTEAFF. The CDR3 DNA sequence: TGCGCCAGCACCCAAGAGGTGTCGAACACTGAAGCTTTCTTT.

This sequence joins TRBV5-8 and TRBJ2-4; D not resolved. The germline V and J ends were trimmed by 1 base and 7 bases, with 3 bases remaining between them. The CDR3 is made up of 11 amino acids. Looked up from germline, CDR1 is SGHTS and CDR2 is YDEGEE. The CDR3 region has the DNA TGTGCCAGCAGCTTGTACAACATTCAGTACTTC. It codes for CASSLYNIQYF.

The DNA of the CDR3 is TGTGCCAGCAGCCGTACCTGGGGTCTCACAGATACGCAGTATTTT. Translating it yields CASSRTWGLTDTQYF. V is TRBV6-5 and J is TRBJ2-3; unclear D gene. The CDR3 contains 15 residues. Germline V gene sequence: CDR1 MNHEY, CDR2 SVGAGI. Between the trimmed V and J ends, which lost 6 bases and 2 bases, there was a span of 15 bases.

V is TRBV15 and J is TRBJ1-4; D might be TRBD1 (5 bases). Germline V CDR1 and CDR2: LNHNV, YYDKDF (reference sequence). The ends were cut back, 6 bases at V and 3 bases at J, with 14 bases in the middle. The CDR3 runs to 15 residues. The CDR3 loop is CATSPTGVSNEKLFF. For the CDR3, the DNA is TGTGCCACCAGTCCGACGGGGGTTTCTAATGAAAAACTGTTTTTT.

The chain employs TRBV7-9 and TRBJ2-1; 7 nucleotides agree with TRBD2. CDR3 length equals 15 residues. Germline V CDR1 and CDR2: SEHNR, FQNEAQ (reference sequence). Trimming at V came to 1 base and at J to 8 bases, leaving 8 bases not matched to a gene. The CDR3 region has the DNA TGTGCCAGCAGCTTAGGGGCGGGAGTCCCCCATGAGCAGTTCTTC. It yields the protein CASSLGAGVPHEQFF.

The chain combines TRBV13 with TRBJ2-7; 7 bases are a match to TRBD2. V dropped 1 base and J dropped 5; count of bases not matched to a gene: 8. The CDR3 loop spans 15 amino acids. From germline, CDR1 is PRHDT and CDR2 FYEKMQ (reference sequence). CDR3 amino acids: CASSLDSGEGNEQYF. CDR3 DNA: TGTGCCAGCAGCTTAGATTCGGGGGAGGGTAACGAGCAGTACTTC.

The CDR3: CASSPRLGGFRDNNQPQHF. CDR3 nucleotides: TGTGCCAGCAGTCCCCGACTGGGGGGATTTAGGGATAACAATCAGCCCCAGCATTTT. The V gene is TRBV7-2, the J gene TRBJ1-5; D is possibly TRBD1 (5 bases). The germline CDR1 and CDR2 sequences are SGHTA and FQGNSA. The CDR3 has 19 residues. The V end lost 6 bases, the J end lost 3 bases, and 27 bases lay between the germline ends.

The CDR3 coding sequence is TGTGCCAGCAGCTTACTAAGGGCGGGAACGACAGATACGCAGTATTTT. Amino acids: CASSLLRAGTTDTQYF. J is TRBJ2-3 and V is TRBV7-2; possible D gene TRBD2, 6 bases. The V gene's germline CDR1 is SGHTA and CDR2 FQGNSA. With 2 bases removed from V and 3 bases from J, the gap between germline ends came to 15 bases. This CDR3 is built from 16 residues.

The chain links TRBV29-1 to TRBJ1-1, with TRBD1 identical over 7 bases. Germline CDR1 is SQVTM and CDR2 is ANQGSEA. With V trimmed by 6 bases and J by 4 bases, 8 bases remained unmatched. CDR3 length: 13 amino acids. The CDR3 region is CSVSRTGATEAFF. In DNA, the CDR3 is TGCAGCGTCTCCCGGACAGGAGCCACTGAAGCTTTCTTT.

The J gene is TRBJ2-1, the V gene TRBV19; 11 nucleotides agree with TRBD1. The V segment lost 7 bases and the J segment 8 bases; nucleotides outside the gene matches: 7. The germline V gene has CDR1 LNHDA and CDR2 SQIVND (reference sequence). The CDR3 spans 14 residues. As DNA, the CDR3 is TGTGCCAGTACTCCGGGACAGGGGGGCGATGAGCAGTTCTTC. This codes for CASTPGQGGDEQFF.

The V gene is TRBV19, the J gene TRBJ2-4, with 9 bases lining up with TRBD1. The germline CDR1 and CDR2 sequences are LNHDA and SQIVND (reference sequence). Trimming took 5 bases from V and 7 from J; bases not matched to a gene: 6. The CDR3 has 14 amino acids. CDR3 nucleotides: TGTGCCAGTAGTCTACAGGGGGCGAGGAACATTCAGTACTTC. Residues: CASSLQGARNIQYF.

Turning to this clone: This same CDR3 is encoded by further DNA sequences in the sample. J is TRBJ1-2 and V is TRBV5-1, with TRBD1 matching over 7 bases. Germline CDR1 and CDR2: SGHRS and YFSETQ. The V and J ends lost 4 bases and 2 bases, in that order; junction bases with no gene match: 2. The CDR3 covers 13 residues. The CDR3 spells CASSPGQNYGYTF. CDR3 coding DNA: TGCGCCAGCAGCCCGGGACAGAACTATGGCTACACCTTC.

The V call is TRBV5-1, the J call TRBJ2-5; 7 nucleotides match TRBD1. Germline CDR1 SGHRS, CDR2 YFSETQ. This CDR3 has 14 amino acids. The J segment lost 4 bases and the V segment lost 0 bases, leaving 3 bases of the junction unmatched. The CDR3 sequence: CASSLEGQRETQYF. The CDR3 nucleotides are TGCGCCAGCAGCTTGGAGGGACAGAGAGAGACCCAGTACTTC.

This sequence joins TRBV5-3 and TRBJ2-2; D gene ambiguous. TRBV5-3 belongs to the ORF category, with a function that is uncertain. V was shortened by 9 bases and J by 0 bases, with 15 bases between the two germline ends. The CDR3 contains 15 residues. The CDR3 DNA follows: TGTGCCACGAATACCCGTGACCCGAACACCGGGGAGCTGTTTTTT. This encodes CATNTRDPNTGELFF.